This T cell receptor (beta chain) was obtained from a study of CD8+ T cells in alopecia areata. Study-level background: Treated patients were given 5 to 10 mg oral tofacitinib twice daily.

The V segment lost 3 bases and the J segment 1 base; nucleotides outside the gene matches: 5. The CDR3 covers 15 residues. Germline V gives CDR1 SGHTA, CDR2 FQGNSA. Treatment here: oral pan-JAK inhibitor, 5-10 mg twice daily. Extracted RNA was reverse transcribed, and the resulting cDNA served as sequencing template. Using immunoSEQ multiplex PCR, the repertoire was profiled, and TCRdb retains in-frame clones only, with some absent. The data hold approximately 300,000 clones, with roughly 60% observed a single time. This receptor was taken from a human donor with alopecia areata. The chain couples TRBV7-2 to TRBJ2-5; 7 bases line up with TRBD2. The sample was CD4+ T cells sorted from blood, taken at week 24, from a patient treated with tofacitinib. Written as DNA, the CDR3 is TGTGCCAGCAGCTTGCTGGGGGGGATCCAAGAGACCCAGTACTTC. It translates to CASSLLGGIQETQYF.